This TCR beta chain was sequenced for a study of blood T cell repertoires in COVID-19. Study in general: The samples span acute and convalescent COVID-19 from the United States, Italy and Spain. The cDNA or gDNA used as material had been derived from T cells, B-cell-depleted T cells, or PBMCs.

In the original processing: Counts of nucleated cells, estimated from reference gene primer amplification, were obtained. The assay was immunoSEQ multiplex PCR, and TCRdb's table has in-frame clones only and misses some. Clone size and V and J calls were adopted from that table, with D and trimming inferred from the DNA. The sample shows 150,000 to 200,000 clones, about 83% of them seen only once. CDR3 length equals 15 residues. Unmatched junction bases numbered 6, after V lost 5 bases and J lost 5 bases. Germline CDR1 is SEHNR and CDR2 is FQNEAQ (reference sequence). The source of this sequence is a man in his sixties with acute or convalescent COVID-19. Sample: peripheral blood. The chain carries TRBV7-9 and TRBJ2-1, with 10 nucleotides matching TRBD1. CDR3 nucleotide sequence: TGTGCCAGCAGCGACACCGGGACAGGGGACAATGAGCAGTTCTTC. Translation: CASSDTGTGDNEQFF.